This TCR beta chain was identified during a study of post-analysis software for immune sequencing data. Study summary: Relapsing-remitting, secondary progressive and progressive-relapsing multiple sclerosis were all included among the disease courses.

Study-level findings and limits: Patients with multiple sclerosis recorded significantly lower normalized Chao1 diversity than controls, the study found. Controls had lower frequencies than patients of about 5 TRBV segments, which included TRBV5-6, TRBV5-1 and TRBV20-1.

Comment on this clonotype: No antigen is known for it.

The TCR beta cDNA libraries carried unique molecular identifiers. T cells numbering roughly 1 to 10 million yielded some 480,000 cDNA molecules. From the PCR reads, TCRdb called clonotypes with MiXCR, one entry per CDR3 protein. The sample shows about 180,000 distinct CDR3 sequences, 30% of them seen only once. Trimming shortened V by 4 bases and J by 2 bases, and 12 bases separated the two germline ends. The V gene's germline CDR1 is LGHDT and CDR2 YNNKEL (reference sequence). The CDR3 has 15 amino acids. The TCR comes from a girl aged 10-17 years with multiple sclerosis. The gene calls are TRBV3-1 and TRBJ1-5, with D hard to call. The specimen sequenced was blood. The CDR3, as DNA: TGTGCCAGCAGCCGCTCCGACGGAGGCAATCAGCCCCAGCATTTT. Protein product: CASSRSDGGNQPQHF.